The present T cell receptor beta chain was sequenced within a study of beta chain features in type 1 diabetes. Study results and caveats: A moderate, significant TCRB CDR3 shortening appeared in type 1 diabetes across four CD4+ subsets. Small HLA sub-analyses could not settle whether HLA shapes TCRB rearrangement.

Each sorted population was over 95% pure. cDNA synthesis used the whole RNA isolate, giving expressed TCRB sequences. Clones were sequenced by immunoSEQ multiplex PCR, and TCRdb holds only the in-frame ones, with some missing. The sample holds around 58,000 clones, approximately 62% seen once. V was trimmed by 0 bases and J by 2 bases, leaving 10 bases between them. The CDR3 runs 15 residues. Germline assignment: CDR1 SGHRS and CDR2 YFSETQ. A word on this clone: What it binds is not known.

Specimen: Tregs from blood. The sequence was collected from a woman younger than 30 in good health. The rearrangement joins TRBV5-1 to TRBJ2-3; D gene ambiguous. The CDR3 sequence is CASSLDRLHTDTQYF. The CDR3 nucleotides read TGCGCCAGCAGCTTGGACCGACTTCACACAGATACGCAGTATTTT.